Listed below are T cell receptor beta chains from one sample, sequenced in a study of shared clonotypes between healthy human individuals. Sequenced by immunoSEQ multiplex PCR; TCRdb stores in-frame clones only, minus some. The sample includes about 590,000 clones, about 95% of them seen just once. The sequenced material came from naive CD8+ T cells sorted from blood. These receptor sequences come from a woman aged 25 to 39 in good health. Each CDR3 is given with its conserved first and last residue. Each record gives: D gene, clone size, V gene, J gene, CDR3 protein, CDR3 DNA. A D gene is named only where the DNA matches it firmly. Clone size appears in some rows only: once, few, many, or a class for an expanded clone.

d_gene: TRBD2
abundance: NA
v_gene: TRBV29-1
j_gene: TRBJ2-3
CDR3aa: CSGLTSGDADTQYF
CDR3nt: TGCAGCGGCTTGACTAGCGGGGATGCAGATACGCAGTATTTT

d_gene: TRBD1
abundance: few
v_gene: TRBV7-9
j_gene: TRBJ2-1
CDR3aa: CASSPGTVDEQFF
CDR3nt: TGTGCCAGCAGCCCAGGGACAGTCGATGAGCAGTTCTTC

d_gene: NA
abundance: once
v_gene: TRBV4-1
j_gene: TRBJ1-1
CDR3aa: CASSQETAREANTEAFF
CDR3nt: TGCGCCAGCAGCCAAGAAACCGCCCGGGAAGCGAACACTGAAGCTTTCTTT

d_gene: NA
abundance: NA
v_gene: TRBV19
j_gene: TRBJ1-5
CDR3aa: CASSIDREGHQPQHF
CDR3nt: TGTGCCAGTAGTATAGATCGGGAGGGCCATCAGCCCCAGCATTTT

d_gene: NA
abundance: NA
v_gene: TRBV27
j_gene: TRBJ1-3
CDR3aa: CASRPGVGVNTIYF
CDR3nt: TGTGCCAGCAGACCGGGTGTCGGGGTAAACACCATATATTTT

d_gene: TRBD2
abundance: NA
v_gene: TRBV13
j_gene: TRBJ2-1
CDR3aa: CASSFPGLAGGGQFF
CDR3nt: TGTGCCAGCAGCTTCCCGGGACTAGCGGGAGGCGGGCAGTTCTTC

d_gene: TRBD2
abundance: NA
v_gene: TRBV7-9
j_gene: TRBJ2-3
CDR3aa: CASSFETSGPDTQYF
CDR3nt: TGTGCCAGCAGCTTCGAGACTAGCGGCCCAGATACGCAGTATTTT

d_gene: TRBD1
abundance: NA
v_gene: TRBV6-6
j_gene: TRBJ1-2
CDR3aa: CASSYSTTGGNGYTF
CDR3nt: TGTGCCAGCAGTTACTCGACCACAGGGGGCAACGGCTACACCTTC

d_gene: TRBD1
abundance: NA
v_gene: TRBV2
j_gene: TRBJ2-5
CDR3aa: CASRRTGQETQYF
CDR3nt: TGTGCCAGCAGAAGGACAGGGCAAGAGACCCAGTACTTC

d_gene: NA
abundance: NA
v_gene: TRBV19
j_gene: TRBJ2-5
CDR3aa: CASSTPDETQYF
CDR3nt: TGTGCCAGTAGCACCCCCGATGAGACCCAGTACTTC

d_gene: NA
abundance: NA
v_gene: TRBV6-1
j_gene: TRBJ1-2
CDR3aa: CASRGNYGYTF
CDR3nt: TGTGCCAGCAGGGGTAACTATGGCTACACCTTC

d_gene: NA
abundance: once
v_gene: TRBV6-5
j_gene: TRBJ2-1
CDR3aa: CASSDSEYNEQFF
CDR3nt: TGTGCCAGCAGTGACAGTGAGTACAATGAGCAGTTCTTC

d_gene: NA
abundance: NA
v_gene: TRBV2
j_gene: TRBJ1-2
CDR3aa: CASSEVTDSYGYTF
CDR3nt: TGTGCCAGCAGTGAAGTCACAGACTCCTATGGCTACACCTTC

d_gene: TRBD2
abundance: NA
v_gene: TRBV28
j_gene: TRBJ2-1
CDR3aa: CASSLIWLAANNEQFF
CDR3nt: TGTGCCAGCAGTTTAATTTGGCTAGCGGCAAACAATGAGCAGTTCTTC

d_gene: TRBD1
abundance: NA
v_gene: TRBV28
j_gene: TRBJ2-7
CDR3aa: CASSLGPGQGPYEQYF
CDR3nt: TGTGCCAGCAGTTTGGGACCGGGACAGGGGCCCTACGAGCAGTACTTC

d_gene: NA
abundance: NA
v_gene: TRBV19
j_gene: TRBJ1-1
CDR3aa: CASSIYLGTEAFF
CDR3nt: TGTGCCAGTAGTATCTACCTCGGGACTGAAGCTTTCTTT